This TCR beta chain derives from a study of CXCR3-negative and CXCR3-positive naive CD8 T cells. Study results and limitations: Higher TRB CDR3 hydrophobicity marked CXCR3-positive naive cells relative to CXCR3-negative naive cells.

The CDR3 totals 17 residues. The germline V gene has CDR1 SGHTA and CDR2 FQGNSA. Remarks on this clonotype: Its antigen remains unknown.

It was by 5' RACE with UMI labels that the TRB cDNA libraries were prepared. TCRdb re-called the 5' RACE reads and catalogs CDR3 proteins one per entry, DNA excluded. Its clone listing holds about 70,000 distinct CDR3 sequences. Source material: naive CXCR3+ CD8+ T cells from blood. Subset described: CD45RO-CCR7+CD27+CD95- naive CD8+ T cells expressing CXCR3 (TNR3+). The TCR comes from a human donor in good health. Some clones in this sample may be carry-over from other donors' samples. The genes are TRBV7-2 and TRBJ1-5. This CDR3 is CASSLIQGPLNNQPQHF.